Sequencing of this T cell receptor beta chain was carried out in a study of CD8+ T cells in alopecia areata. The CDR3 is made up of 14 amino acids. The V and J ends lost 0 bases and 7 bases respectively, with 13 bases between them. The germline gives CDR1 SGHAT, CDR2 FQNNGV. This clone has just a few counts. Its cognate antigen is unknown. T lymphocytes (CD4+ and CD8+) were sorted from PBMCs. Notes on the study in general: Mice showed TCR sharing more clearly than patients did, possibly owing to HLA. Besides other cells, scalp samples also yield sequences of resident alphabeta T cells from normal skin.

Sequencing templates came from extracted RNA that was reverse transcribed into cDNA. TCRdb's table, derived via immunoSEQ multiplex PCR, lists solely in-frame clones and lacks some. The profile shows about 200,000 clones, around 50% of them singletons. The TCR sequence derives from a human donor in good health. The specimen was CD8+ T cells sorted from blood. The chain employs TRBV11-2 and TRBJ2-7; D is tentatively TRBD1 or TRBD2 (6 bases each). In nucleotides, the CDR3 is TGTGCCAGCAGCTTAGAATCCGGGGGCCGAGAGCAGTACTTC. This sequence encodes CASSLESGGREQYF.